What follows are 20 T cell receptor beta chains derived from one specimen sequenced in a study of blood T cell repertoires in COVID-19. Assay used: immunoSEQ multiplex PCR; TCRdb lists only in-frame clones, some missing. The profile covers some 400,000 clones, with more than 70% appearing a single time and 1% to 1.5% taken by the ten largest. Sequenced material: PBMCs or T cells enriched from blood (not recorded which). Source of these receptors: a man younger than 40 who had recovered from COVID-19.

Here the CDR3 reads CASKARRGSPLHF. Here the CDR3 DNA reads TGTGCCAGTAAGGCCAGAAGGGGTTCACCCCTCCACTTT. The genes are TRBV19 and TRBJ1-6; possibly TRBD1 for D (5 bases). The germline V gene encodes CDR1 LNHDA and CDR2 SQIVND (reference sequence). Trimming removed 7 bases at V and 9 bases at J, with 13 bases between. The CDR3 runs 13 residues.

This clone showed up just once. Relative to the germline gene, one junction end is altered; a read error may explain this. The CDR3 sequence is CASSLARRDRRSKRGPYEQYF. The CDR3 DNA follows: TGTGCTAGCAGCTTAGCGCGGAGGGACAGACGCTCTAAGAGGGGTCCCTACGAGCAGTACTTC. The chain links TRBV7-7 to TRBJ2-7, with D possibly TRBD1 on 7 matching bases. The CDR3 covers 21 residues. The germline CDR1 and CDR2 sequences are SSHAT and FNYEAQ (reference sequence).

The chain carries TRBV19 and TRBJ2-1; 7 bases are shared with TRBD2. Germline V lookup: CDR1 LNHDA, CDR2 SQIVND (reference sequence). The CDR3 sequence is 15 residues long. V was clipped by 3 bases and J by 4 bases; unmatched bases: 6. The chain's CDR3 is CASSIWGGQYNEQFF. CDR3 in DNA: TGTGCCAGTAGTATCTGGGGGGGTCAATACAATGAGCAGTTCTTC.

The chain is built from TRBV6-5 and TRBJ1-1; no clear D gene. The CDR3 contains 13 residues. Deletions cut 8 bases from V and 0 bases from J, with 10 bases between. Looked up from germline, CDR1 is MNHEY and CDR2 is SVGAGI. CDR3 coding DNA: TGTGCCAGCGGGCAGGCGATGAACACTGAAGCTTTCTTT. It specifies CASGQAMNTEAFF.

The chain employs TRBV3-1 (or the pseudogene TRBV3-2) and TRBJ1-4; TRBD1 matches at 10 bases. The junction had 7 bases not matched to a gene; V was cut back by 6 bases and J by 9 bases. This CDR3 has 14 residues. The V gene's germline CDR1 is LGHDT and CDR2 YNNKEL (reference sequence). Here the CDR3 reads CASSQPGQGKKLFF. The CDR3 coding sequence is TGTGCCAGCAGTCAACCGGGACAGGGGAAAAAACTGTTTTTT.

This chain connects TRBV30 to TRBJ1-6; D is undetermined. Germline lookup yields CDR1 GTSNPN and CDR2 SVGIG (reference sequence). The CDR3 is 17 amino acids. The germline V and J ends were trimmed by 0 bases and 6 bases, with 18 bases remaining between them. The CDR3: CAWSVRIGEGVNSPLHF. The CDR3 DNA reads TGTGCCTGGAGTGTACGAATCGGCGAGGGTGTTAATTCACCCCTCCACTTT.

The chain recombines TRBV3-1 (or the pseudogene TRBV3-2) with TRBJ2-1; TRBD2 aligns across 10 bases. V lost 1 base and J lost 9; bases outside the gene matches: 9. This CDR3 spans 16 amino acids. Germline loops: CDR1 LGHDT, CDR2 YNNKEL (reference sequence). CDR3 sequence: CASSQGVSGGAGEQFF. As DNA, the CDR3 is TGTGCCAGCAGCCAAGGAGTAAGCGGGGGGGCGGGTGAGCAGTTCTTC.

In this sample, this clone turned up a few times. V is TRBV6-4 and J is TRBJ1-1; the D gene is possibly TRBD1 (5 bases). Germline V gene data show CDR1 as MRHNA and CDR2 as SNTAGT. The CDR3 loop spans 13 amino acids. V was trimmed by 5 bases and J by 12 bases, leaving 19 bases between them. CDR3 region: CASSYDMGRIPFF. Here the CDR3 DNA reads TGTGCCAGCAGTTACGACATGGGGCGTATTCCTTTCTTT.

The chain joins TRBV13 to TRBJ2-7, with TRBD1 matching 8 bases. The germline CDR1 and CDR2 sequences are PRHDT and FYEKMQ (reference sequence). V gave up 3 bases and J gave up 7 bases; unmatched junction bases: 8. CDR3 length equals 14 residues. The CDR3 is CASSFRGPHGEQYF. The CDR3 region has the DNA TGTGCCAGCAGCTTCAGGGGGCCTCATGGGGAGCAGTACTTC. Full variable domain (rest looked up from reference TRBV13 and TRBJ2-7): AAGVIQSPRHLIKEKRETATLKCYPIPRHDTVYWYQQGPGQDPQFLISFYEKMQSDKGSIPDRFSAQQFSDYHSELNMSSLELGDSALYFCASSFRGPHGEQYFGPGTRLTVT.

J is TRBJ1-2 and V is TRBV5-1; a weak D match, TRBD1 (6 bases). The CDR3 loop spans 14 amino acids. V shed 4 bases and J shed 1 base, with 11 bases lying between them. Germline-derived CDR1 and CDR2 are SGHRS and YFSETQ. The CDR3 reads CASSRTEVNYGYTF. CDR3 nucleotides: TGCGCCAGCAGCCGGACAGAGGTTAACTATGGCTACACCTTC.

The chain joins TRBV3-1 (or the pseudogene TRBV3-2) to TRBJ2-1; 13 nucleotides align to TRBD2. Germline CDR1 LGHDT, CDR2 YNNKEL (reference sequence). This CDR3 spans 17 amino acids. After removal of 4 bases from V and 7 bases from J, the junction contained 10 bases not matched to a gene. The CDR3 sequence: CASSRLGTSGVGNEQFF. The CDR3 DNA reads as TGTGCCAGCAGCCGACTGGGGACTAGCGGGGTAGGGAATGAGCAGTTCTTC.

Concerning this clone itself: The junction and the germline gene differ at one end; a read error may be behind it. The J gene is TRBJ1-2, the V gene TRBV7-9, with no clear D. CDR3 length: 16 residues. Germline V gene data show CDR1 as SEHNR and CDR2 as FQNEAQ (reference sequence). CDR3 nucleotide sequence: TGTGCCAGCAGCTTAGTAGGCGGCCCAGCTAATTATGGCTACACCTTC. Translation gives CASSLVGGPANYGYTF.

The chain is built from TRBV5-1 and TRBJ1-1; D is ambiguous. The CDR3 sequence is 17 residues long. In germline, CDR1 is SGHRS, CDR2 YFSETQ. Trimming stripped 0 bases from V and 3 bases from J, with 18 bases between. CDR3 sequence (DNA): TGCGCCAGCAGCTTGGCCGTGGCGGGCTTCGGGCACACTGAAGCTTTCTTT. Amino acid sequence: CASSLAVAGFGHTEAFF.

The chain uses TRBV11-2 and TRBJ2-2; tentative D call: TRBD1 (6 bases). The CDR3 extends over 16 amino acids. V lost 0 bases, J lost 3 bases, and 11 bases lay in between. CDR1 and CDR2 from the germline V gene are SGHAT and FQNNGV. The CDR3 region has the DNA TGTGCCAGCAGCTTAGACGTACAGGGCGACACCGGGGAGCTGTTTTTT. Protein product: CASSLDVQGDTGELFF. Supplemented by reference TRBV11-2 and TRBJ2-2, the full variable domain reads EAGVAQSPRYKIIEKRQSVAFWCNPISGHATLYWYQQILGQGPKLLIQFQNNGVVDDSQLPKDRFSAERLKGVDSTLKIQPAKLEDSAVYLCASSLDVQGDTGELFFGEGSRLTVL.

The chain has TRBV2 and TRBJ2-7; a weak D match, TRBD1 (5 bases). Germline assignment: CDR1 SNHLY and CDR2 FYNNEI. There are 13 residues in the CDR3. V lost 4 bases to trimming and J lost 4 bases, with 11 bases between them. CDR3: CASSAPGHYEQYF. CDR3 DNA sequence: TGTGCCAGCAGTGCCCCAGGGCATTACGAGCAGTACTTC.

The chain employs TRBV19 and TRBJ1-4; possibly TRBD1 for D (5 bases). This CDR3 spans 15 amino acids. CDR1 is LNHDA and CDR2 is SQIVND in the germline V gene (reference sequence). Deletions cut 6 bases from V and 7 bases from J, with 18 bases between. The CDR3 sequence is CASRTNYRLGEKLFF. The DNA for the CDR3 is TGTGCCAGTAGGACCAATTACAGGCTTGGTGAAAAACTGTTTTTT.

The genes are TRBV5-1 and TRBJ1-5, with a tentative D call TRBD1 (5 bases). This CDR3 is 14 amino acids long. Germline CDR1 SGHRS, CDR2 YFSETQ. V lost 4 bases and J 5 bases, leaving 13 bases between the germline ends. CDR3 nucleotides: TGCGCCAGCAGCCTCCGGGCGGGGGATCAGCCCCAGCATTTT. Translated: CASSLRAGDQPQHF.

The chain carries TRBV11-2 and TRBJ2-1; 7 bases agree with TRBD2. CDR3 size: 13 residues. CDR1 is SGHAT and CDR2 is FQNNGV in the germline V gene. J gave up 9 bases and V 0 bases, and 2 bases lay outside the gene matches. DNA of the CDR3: TGTGCCAGCAGCTTAGAAGCGGGGAGTGAGCAGTTCTTC. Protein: CASSLEAGSEQFF.

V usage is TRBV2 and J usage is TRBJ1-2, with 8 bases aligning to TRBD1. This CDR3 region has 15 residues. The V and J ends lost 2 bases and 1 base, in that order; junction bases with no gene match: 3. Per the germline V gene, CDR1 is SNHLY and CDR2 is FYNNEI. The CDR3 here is CASSETGGSNYGYTF. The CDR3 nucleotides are TGTGCCAGCAGTGAAACAGGGGGGAGTAACTATGGCTACACCTTC.

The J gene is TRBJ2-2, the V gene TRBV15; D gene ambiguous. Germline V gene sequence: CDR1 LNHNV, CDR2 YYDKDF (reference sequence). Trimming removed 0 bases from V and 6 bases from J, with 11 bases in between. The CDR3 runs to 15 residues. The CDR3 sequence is CATSRDPAGSGELFF. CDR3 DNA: TGTGCCACCAGCAGAGATCCAGCCGGGTCCGGGGAGCTGTTTTTT.